These 31 T cell receptor beta chains were all obtained from the same sample, sequenced in a study of T cell changes during pregnancy in multiple sclerosis. Sequencing used immunoSEQ multiplex PCR; TCRdb keeps in-frame clones, though not all of them. This table has 88,000 or so clones, just over 90% appearing once. The sample consisted of peripheral blood, taken before pregnancy. All receptors derive from a female donor with multiple sclerosis, enrolled in a pregnancy study.

The CDR3 DNA sequence: TGTGCTAGTGGTTTGAGTCTAGCGGGAGAGAACAATGAGCAGTTCTTC. Protein product: CASGLSLAGENNEQFF. The genes are TRBV12-5 and TRBJ2-1, with 10 bases lining up with TRBD2. The CDR3 is 16 amino acids. The trim removed 2 bases at V and 5 bases at J, leaving 6 bases unmatched. Per germline, CDR1 LGHNT and CDR2 FRNRAP.

V gene TRBV15 combines with J gene TRBJ1-4, with a weak D call TRBD1 (5 bases). This CDR3 is built from 16 residues. Germline V gives CDR1 LNHNV, CDR2 YYDKDF (reference sequence). V was pared by 2 bases and J by 6 bases, with 16 bases between. CDR3 in amino acids: CATSRKSRTRDEKLFF. DNA for the CDR3: TGTGCCACCAGCAGAAAGAGTAGGACACGGGATGAAAAACTGTTTTTT.

The chain joins TRBV29-1 to TRBJ2-7; 7 positions agree with TRBD2. This CDR3 comprises 12 residues. The germline CDR1 and CDR2 sequences are SQVTM and ANQGSEA. After removal of 3 bases from V and 3 bases from J, the junction contained 2 bases not matched to a gene. The CDR3: CSVDWGGYEQYF. The CDR3 nucleotides are TGCAGCGTTGATTGGGGGGGCTACGAGCAGTACTTC.

This chain links TRBV11-2 with TRBJ1-1; TRBD1 agrees at 8 bases. CDR1 and CDR2 (germline): SGHAT, FQNNGV. The V segment lost 5 bases and the J segment 5 bases; nucleotides outside the gene matches: 7. This CDR3 has 14 residues. The CDR3 sequence is CASSPGGGRTEAFF. In DNA, the CDR3 is TGTGCCAGCAGCCCAGGGGGCGGGCGGACTGAAGCTTTCTTT.

The rearrangement uses TRBV14 and TRBJ1-1; D is unresolved. V shed 0 bases and J shed 10 bases, with 9 bases lying between them. The CDR3 loop spans 12 amino acids. Germline V gene data show CDR1 as SGHDN and CDR2 as FVKESK. The CDR3 reads CASSQDLAVAFF. Written as DNA, the CDR3 is TGTGCCAGCAGCCAAGATCTGGCTGTAGCTTTCTTT.

This chain connects TRBV9 to TRBJ2-3, with 7 bases fitting TRBD2. Germline assignment: CDR1 SGDLS and CDR2 YYNGEE. J gave up 2 bases and V 1 base, and 19 bases lay outside the gene matches. This CDR3 is built from 20 residues. CDR3 coding DNA: TGTGCCAGCAGCGTATCGTGGGGGGGGTCTAAGGGTAGATCCACAGATACGCAGTATTTT. It encodes CASSVSWGGSKGRSTDTQYF.

The chain joins TRBV6-5 to TRBJ1-4; TRBD1 matches at 8 bases. The germline gives CDR1 MNHEY, CDR2 SVGAGI. This CDR3 region has 15 residues. J was trimmed by 10 bases and V by 2 bases; bases with no gene match: 9. The CDR3 here is CASSYGQGFNRKLFF. CDR3 bases: TGTGCCAGCAGTTACGGACAGGGCTTTAACAGAAAACTGTTTTTT.

J is TRBJ2-7 and V is TRBV19, with TRBD1 identical over 9 bases. Germline loops: CDR1 LNHDA, CDR2 SQIVND (reference sequence). V lost 5 bases to trimming and J lost 3 bases; unmatched junction nucleotides: 8. This CDR3 has 15 amino acids. The CDR3 bases are TGTGCCAGTAGTCCTGGACAGGGGCCTTTCTACGAGCAGTACTTC. The encoded protein is CASSPGQGPFYEQYF.

This chain uses TRBV28 with TRBJ2-7; 12 bases are shared with TRBD2. V trimming: 7 bases; J trimming: 0 bases; junction bases outside the gene matches: 10. In germline, CDR1 is MDHEN, CDR2 SYDVKM. CDR3 length: 17 amino acids. The CDR3 nucleotides read TGTGCCAGCACCCCCCCGGGACTAGCGGGTACCTCCTACGAGCAGTACTTC. It translates to CASTPPGLAGTSYEQYF. The full variable domain, with the rest looked up from reference TRBV28 and TRBJ2-7, is DVKVTQSSRYLVKRTGEKVFLECVQDMDHENMFWYRQDPGLGLRLIYFSYDVKMKEKGDIPEGYSVSREKKERFSLILESASTNQTSMYLCASTPPGLAGTSYEQYFGPGTRLTVT.

The CDR3 here is CASSRGLADYEQYF. Written as DNA, the CDR3 is TGTGCCAGCAGCCGCGGACTAGCGGACTACGAGCAGTACTTC. The chain is built from TRBV6-6 and TRBJ2-7; 10 bases line up with TRBD2. Germline trimming cut 6 bases from V and 3 bases from J; bases unmatched to any gene: 5. The CDR3 runs 14 residues. From germline, CDR1 is MNHNY and CDR2 SVGAGI (reference sequence).

The chain uses TRBV7-2 and TRBJ2-2; 12 bases agree with TRBD2. CDR1 is SGHTA, CDR2 FQGNSA, per germline. The CDR3 extends over 15 amino acids. V dropped 6 bases and J dropped 5; count of bases not matched to a gene: 4. For the CDR3, the DNA is TGTGCCAGCAGACCAGGGACTAGCGGGACCGGGGAGCTGTTTTTT. Encoded protein: CASRPGTSGTGELFF.

Here the CDR3 DNA reads TGCGCCAGCAGTCCAGGACCCGCAGGCGGGGAAAAACTGTTTTTT. Amino acids: CASSPGPAGGEKLFF. J is TRBJ1-4 and V is TRBV23-1; D is unresolved. TRBV23-1 is recorded as an ORF, its role being uncertain. Trimming pared 4 bases from V and 8 bases from J, leaving 17 bases between. CDR3 length: 15 residues.

The chain has TRBV6-5 and TRBJ2-3; D gene unclear. Trimming removed 3 bases from V and 3 bases from J, with 7 bases in between. CDR1 is MNHEY and CDR2 is SVGAGI in the germline V gene. The CDR3 consists of 13 residues. The CDR3 sequence: CASSYGQTDTQYF. The CDR3 nucleotides are TGTGCCAGCAGTTATGGGCAAACAGATACGCAGTATTTT.

V usage is TRBV9 and J usage is TRBJ2-1; D not resolved. The CDR3 covers 15 residues. Germline V CDR1 and CDR2: SGDLS, YYNGEE. Deletions cut 0 bases from V and 1 base from J, with 8 bases between. The CDR3 is CASSVEAVSYNEQFF. Here the CDR3 DNA reads TGTGCCAGCAGCGTAGAGGCGGTATCCTACAATGAGCAGTTCTTC.

V gene TRBV28 combines with J gene TRBJ1-5; D uncertain. The germline CDR1 and CDR2 sequences are MDHEN and SYDVKM. Trimming shortened V by 2 bases and J by 4 bases, and 12 bases separated the two germline ends. The length of the CDR3 is 15 residues. In DNA form, the CDR3 reads TGTGCCAGCAGTTTAGGGGATCGGGATAATCAGCCCCAGCATTTT. It yields the protein CASSLGDRDNQPQHF.

This clone has a single count. The chain joins TRBV7-2 to TRBJ1-2, with no clear D. V lost 1 base, J lost 3 bases, and 9 bases lay in between. The CDR3 runs 14 residues. Germline loops: CDR1 SGHTA, CDR2 FQGNSA. Here the CDR3 reads CASSLGVTHYGYTF. The DNA of the CDR3 is TGTGCCAGCAGCTTAGGTGTCACACACTATGGCTACACCTTC.

CDR3 region: CASSDLGGQDRGTEAFF. The CDR3, as DNA: TGTGCCAGCAGTGATCTCGGAGGACAGGATAGAGGAACTGAAGCTTTCTTT. V gene TRBV6-1 combines with J gene TRBJ1-1, with 7 bases matching TRBD1. In germline, CDR1 is MNHNS, CDR2 SASEGT. The CDR3 covers 17 residues. J gave up 5 bases and V 3 bases, and 15 bases lay outside the gene matches.

The chain combines TRBV11-2 with TRBJ2-1, with TRBD2 as a possible D gene (6 bases). V gave up 7 bases and J gave up 8 bases, with 30 bases separating them. There are 18 residues in the CDR3. Per the germline V gene, CDR1 is SGHAT and CDR2 is FQNNGV. The CDR3 coding sequence is TGTGCCAGCACCAAGGAGAGGACTATCAGCCGCTTCTTGCATGAGCAGTTCTTC. Translation: CASTKERTISRFLHEQFF.

The rearrangement links TRBV5-1 to TRBJ2-7, with D possibly TRBD1 on 5 matching bases. Trimming pared 0 bases from V and 0 bases from J, leaving 13 bases between. From germline, CDR1 is SGHRS and CDR2 YFSETQ. The CDR3 covers 16 residues. The CDR3 nucleotides are TGCGCCAGCAGCTTGGGACATACAAGGGGCTCCTACGAGCAGTACTTC. Translation: CASSLGHTRGSYEQYF.

The CDR3 DNA sequence: TGTGCCAGCAGTCCTTCGACTAGCGCAGAACTCGAGCAGTACTTC. Its translation: CASSPSTSAELEQYF. V is TRBV27 and J is TRBJ2-7; 8 nucleotides align to TRBD2. CDR1 and CDR2 (germline): MNHEY, SMNVEV (reference sequence). Losses at the gene ends were 5 bases for V and 6 bases for J; bases not matched to a gene: 12. The CDR3 spans 15 residues.

The chain employs TRBV7-8 and TRBJ1-2, with D possibly being TRBD1 (5 bases). V was trimmed by 5 bases and J by 0 bases, leaving 10 bases between them. The CDR3 contains 14 residues. Germline values: CDR1 SGHVS, CDR2 FQNEAQ. The CDR3 here is CASSTGQANYGYTF. CDR3 nucleotides: TGTGCCAGCAGCACCGGACAAGCTAACTATGGCTACACCTTC.

The chain employs TRBV11-3 and TRBJ2-3; TRBD1 aligns across 10 bases. The CDR3 length is 19 residues. V trimming: 1 base; J trimming: 2 bases; junction bases outside the gene matches: 12. In germline, CDR1 is SGHNT, CDR2 YENEEA. CDR3 amino acids: CASSLGSPSGQGVTDTQYF. In DNA, the CDR3 is TGTGCCAGCAGCTTAGGATCCCCCTCCGGACAGGGGGTCACAGATACGCAGTATTTT.

The rearrangement links TRBV2 to TRBJ1-3; possible D gene TRBD1, 6 bases. Deletions cut 5 bases from V and 0 bases from J, with 17 bases between. Germline V gene lookup returns CDR1 SNHLY and CDR2 FYNNEI. This CDR3 contains 17 residues. The CDR3 region is CASSWTEGILSGNTIYF. The CDR3 nucleotides are TGTGCCAGCAGTTGGACAGAAGGAATACTCTCTGGAAACACCATATATTTT.

The V call is TRBV7-9, the J call TRBJ1-2; the match to TRBD1 covers 7 bases. This CDR3 is built from 14 residues. J lost 4 bases, V lost 5 bases, and 7 bases had no gene match. CDR1 is SEHNR and CDR2 is FQNEAQ in the germline V gene (reference sequence). CDR3 loop: CASSPDRASYGYTF. The CDR3 DNA sequence: TGTGCCAGCAGCCCCGACAGGGCGTCCTATGGCTACACCTTC.

The genes are TRBV9 and TRBJ2-7; TRBD2 might be the D (5 bases). Trimming took 0 bases from V and 1 from J, leaving 11 bases between them. From germline, CDR1 is SGDLS and CDR2 YYNGEE. CDR3 length: 15 residues. The CDR3 protein is CASSVADSESYEQYF. The CDR3 DNA sequence: TGTGCCAGCAGCGTAGCTGATAGCGAGTCCTACGAGCAGTACTTC.

CDR3 sequence (DNA): TGTGCCAGCAGCACGTACAGGGTCCAAGAGACCCAGTACTTC. Encoded protein: CASSTYRVQETQYF. This chain connects TRBV11-2 to TRBJ2-5; maybe TRBD1 (6 bases). V dropped 5 bases and J dropped 1 base, with 11 bases sitting between them. Germline loops: CDR1 SGHAT, CDR2 FQNNGV. CDR3 length: 14 amino acids.

The V and J genes are TRBV6-6 and TRBJ2-7, with D perhaps TRBD1 (6 bases). Germline V gene data show CDR1 as MNHNY and CDR2 as SVGAGI (reference sequence). This CDR3 is built from 16 residues. Trimming shortened V by 0 bases and J by 2 bases, and 14 bases separated the two germline ends. CDR3 amino acids: CASSYSGQLSPYEQYF. The CDR3 coding sequence is TGTGCCAGCAGTTACTCCGGACAGCTGTCACCCTACGAGCAGTACTTC.

CDR3 protein: CASSEGTGLENTEAFF. CDR3 nucleotide sequence: TGTGCCAGCAGTGAAGGGACAGGGCTGGAGAACACTGAAGCTTTCTTT. This sequence joins TRBV2 and TRBJ1-1; 8 bases line up with TRBD1. Germline CDR1 and CDR2: SNHLY and FYNNEI. After removal of 1 base from V and 1 base from J, the junction contained 5 bases not matched to a gene. The CDR3 has 16 amino acids.

The chain has TRBV29-1 and TRBJ1-2, with D possibly being TRBD1 (6 bases). V lost 4 bases and J 2 bases, leaving 14 bases between the germline ends. Germline loops: CDR1 SQVTM, CDR2 ANQGSEA. The CDR3 has 14 amino acids. Here the CDR3 reads CSVVGGQGNYGYTF. The CDR3 DNA sequence: TGCAGCGTTGTTGGGGGCCAGGGAAACTATGGCTACACCTTC. Complete variable domain (other parts from reference TRBV29-1 and TRBJ1-2): SAVISQKPSRDICQRGTSLTIQCQVDSQVTMMFWYRQQPGQSLTLIATANQGSEATYESGFVIDKFPISRPNLTFSTLTVSNMSPEDSSIYLCSVVGGQGNYGYTFGSGTRLTVV.

The chain uses TRBV2 and TRBJ2-7, with D possibly being TRBD1 (5 bases). V was clipped by 4 bases and J by 0 bases, with 13 bases between them. CDR1 is SNHLY and CDR2 is FYNNEI in the germline V gene. The length of the CDR3 is 15 residues. In DNA, the CDR3 is TGTGCCAGCAGTGTTAACCCAGGGCCCTCCTACGAGCAGTACTTC. Amino acid sequence: CASSVNPGPSYEQYF. Using reference TRBV2 and TRBJ2-7 for the parts outside the CDR3, the full variable domain is EPEVTQTPSHQVTQMGQEVILRCVPISNHLYFYWYRQILGQKVEFLVSFYNNEISEKSEIFDDQFSVERPDGSNFTLKIRSTKLEDSAMYFCASSVNPGPSYEQYFGPGTRLTVT.

This clone was detected only once. CDR3 in amino acids: CASSLGGQTQETQYF. CDR3 DNA: TGTGCCAGCAGCTTAGGAGGACAAACGCAAGAGACCCAGTACTTC. V and J are TRBV7-6 and TRBJ2-5, with a weak D call TRBD1 (5 bases). The CDR3 runs 15 residues. The V end lost 1 base, the J end lost 2 bases, and 11 bases lay between the germline ends. Germline V gene data show CDR1 as SGHVS and CDR2 as FNYEAQ.